The T cell receptor (beta chain) under discussion was sequenced for a study of blood T cells in healthy people across ages. Points from the study as a whole: With age, beta diversity per million T cells declined roughly linearly, significantly by 30 to 50.

Primers used in a second PCR of roughly 7 to 12 cycles were a sample-barcoded 5' primer and a J-beta primer mix. The study obtained at least 3 million CDR3-containing paired-end reads from every sample. Via MiXCR, TCRdb re-called the 5' RACE reads, giving one row per CDR3 protein. The table shows more than 900,000 distinct CDR3 sequences, with roughly 24% occurring only once. Of note for this clonotype: What it binds is unknown.

The V segment lost 4 bases and the J segment 10 bases; nucleotides outside the gene matches: 7. The germline V gene has CDR1 SGDLS and CDR2 YYNGEE. CDR3 size: 13 residues. In addition, the sample was reused for a study of T cells of mothers and their children. Turning to that study: The study sampled a few healthy Caucasian mothers and their six children.

Sequencing was done on a sample of blood. The receptor was isolated from a girl between 2 and 10 years old in good health. The V call is TRBV9, the J call TRBJ2-1, with TRBD2 identical over 8 bases. DNA of the CDR3: TGTGCCAGCAGCCTCAGCGGGAGTGGAGAGCAGTTCTTC. Protein: CASSLSGSGEQFF.